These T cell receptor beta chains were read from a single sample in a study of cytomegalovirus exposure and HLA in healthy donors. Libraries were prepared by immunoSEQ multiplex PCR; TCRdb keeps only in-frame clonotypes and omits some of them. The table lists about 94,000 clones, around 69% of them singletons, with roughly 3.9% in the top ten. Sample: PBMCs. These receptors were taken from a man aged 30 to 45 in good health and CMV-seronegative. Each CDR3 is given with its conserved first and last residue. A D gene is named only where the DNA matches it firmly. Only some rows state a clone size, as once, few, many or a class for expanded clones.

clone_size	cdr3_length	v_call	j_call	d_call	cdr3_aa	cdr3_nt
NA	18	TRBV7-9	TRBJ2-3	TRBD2	CASSFYYELAGGQDTQYF	TGTGCCAGCAGCTTCTATTATGAACTAGCGGGAGGACAAGATACGCAGTATTTT
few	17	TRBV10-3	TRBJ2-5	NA	CAISESLDSLIAETQYF	TGTGCCATCAGTGAGTCTCTAGACTCCTTGATAGCAGAGACCCAGTACTTC
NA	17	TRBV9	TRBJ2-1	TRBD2	CASSVVGLAGGRNEQFF	TGTGCCAGCAGCGTAGTGGGACTAGCGGGAGGGAGGAATGAGCAGTTCTTC
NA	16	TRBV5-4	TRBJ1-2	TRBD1	CASSPNLGQGNYGYTF	TGTGCCAGCAGCCCGAACCTAGGACAGGGGAACTATGGCTACACCTTC
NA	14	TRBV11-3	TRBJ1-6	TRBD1	CASSSGQYGSPLHF	TGTGCCAGCAGCTCGGGACAGTACGGGTCACCCCTCCACTTT
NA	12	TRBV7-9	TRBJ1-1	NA	CASSSPHGVAFF	TGTGCCAGCAGCTCCCCCCACGGGGTAGCTTTCTTT
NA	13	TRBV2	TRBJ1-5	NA	CASSVTGNQPQHF	TGTGCCAGCAGCGTGACTGGCAATCAGCCCCAGCATTTT
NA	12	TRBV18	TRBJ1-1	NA	CASSTVYTEAFF	TGTGCCAGCTCAACGGTATATACTGAAGCTTTCTTT
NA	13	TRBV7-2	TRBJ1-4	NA	CASSLVFPSRLFF	TGTGCCAGCAGCTTAGTTTTCCCGAGTAGACTGTTTTTT
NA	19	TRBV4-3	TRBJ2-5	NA	CASSHRGRDSLLIKETQYF	TGCGCCAGCAGCCATAGAGGAAGAGACAGCCTTTTGATCAAAGAGACCCAGTACTTC
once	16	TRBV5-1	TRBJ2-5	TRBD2	CASSFGTSGGAETQYF	TGCGCCAGCAGCTTCGGGACTAGCGGGGGGGCTGAGACCCAGTACTTC
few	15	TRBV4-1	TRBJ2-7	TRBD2	CASSSRTSGSYEQYF	TGCGCCAGCAGCTCAAGGACTAGCGGTAGTTACGAGCAGTACTTC
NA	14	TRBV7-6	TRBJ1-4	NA	CASSAVPHNEKLFF	TGTGCCAGCAGCGCAGTACCCCATAATGAAAAACTGTTTTTT
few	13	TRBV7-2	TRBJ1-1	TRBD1	CASSLDRGSEAFF	TGTGCCAGCAGCTTAGACAGGGGGTCTGAAGCTTTCTTT
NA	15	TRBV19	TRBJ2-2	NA	CASSPGTLDTGELFF	TGTGCCAGTAGTCCCGGGACATTAGACACCGGGGAGCTGTTTTTT
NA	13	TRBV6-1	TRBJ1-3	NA	CAIVHMTGNTIYF	TGTGCCATCGTCCATATGACAGGAAACACCATATATTTT
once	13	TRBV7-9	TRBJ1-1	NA	CASSPTGETEAFF	TGTGCCAGCAGCCCCACCGGGGAGACTGAAGCTTTCTTT
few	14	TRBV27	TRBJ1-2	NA	CASSLAGGGYGYTF	TGTGCCAGCAGTTTGGCCGGGGGGGGCTATGGCTACACCTTC
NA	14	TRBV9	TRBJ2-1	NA	CASSVDPGWNEQFF	TGTGCCAGCAGCGTAGATCCGGGGTGGAATGAGCAGTTCTTC
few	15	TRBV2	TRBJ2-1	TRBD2	CASSQSSGMYNEQFF	TGTGCCAGCAGCCAATCTAGCGGGATGTACAATGAGCAGTTCTTC
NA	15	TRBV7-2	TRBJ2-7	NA	CASSLDQGVIYEQYF	TGTGCCAGCAGCTTAGATCAAGGGGTGATCTACGAGCAGTACTTC
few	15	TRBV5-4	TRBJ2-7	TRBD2	CASSLGLAGTYEQYF	TGTGCCAGCAGCCTAGGACTAGCGGGAACCTACGAGCAGTACTTC
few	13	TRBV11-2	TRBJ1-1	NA	CASSPERNTEAFF	TGTGCCAGCAGCCCCGAGAGGAACACTGAAGCTTTCTTT
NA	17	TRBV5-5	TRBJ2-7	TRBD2	CASSLTETSGAFYEQYF	TGTGCCAGCAGCTTGACAGAAACTAGCGGGGCATTCTACGAGCAGTACTTC
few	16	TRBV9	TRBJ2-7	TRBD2	CASSPSTSGWEYEQYF	TGTGCCAGCAGCCCTAGCACTAGCGGGTGGGAGTACGAGCAGTACTTC